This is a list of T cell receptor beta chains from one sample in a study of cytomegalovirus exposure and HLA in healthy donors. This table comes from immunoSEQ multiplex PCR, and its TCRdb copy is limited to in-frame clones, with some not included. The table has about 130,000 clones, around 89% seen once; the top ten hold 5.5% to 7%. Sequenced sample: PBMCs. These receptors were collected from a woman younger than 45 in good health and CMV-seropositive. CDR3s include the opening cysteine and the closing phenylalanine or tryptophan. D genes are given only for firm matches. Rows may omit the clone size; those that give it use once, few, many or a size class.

TGTGCCAGCAGCCGACGGCGACGCAGGGACACTGAAGCTTTCTTT CASSRRRRRDTEAFF - TRBJ1-1 - TRBV11-3 15
TGTGCCAGCGGGACTAGCCCTTTGATAGATACGCAGTATTTT CASGTSPLIDTQYF TRBD2 TRBJ2-3 once TRBV2 14
TGTGCCAGCAGCTTAGCAGGGGACTACAATGAGCAGTTCTTC CASSLAGDYNEQFF - TRBJ2-1 - TRBV11-3 14
TGTGCCAGCAGCTTAGACGGGACTAGAATCCACGAGCAGTACTTC CASSLDGTRIHEQYF TRBD2 TRBJ2-7 - TRBV7-9 15
TGCAGTGCTTCTACCACAGATACGCAGTATTTT CSASTTDTQYF - TRBJ2-3 - TRBV20-1 11
TGTGCCATCAGGACTCCAGGAGGTGGCTACACCTTC CAIRTPGGGYTF - TRBJ1-2 - TRBV10-3 12
TGTGCCAGTGGAGCCGGATACACCGGGGAGCTGTTTTTT CASGAGYTGELFF - TRBJ2-2 - TRBV19 13
TGTGCCAGCAGGATAACGGGTGATAACTATGGCTACACCTTC CASRITGDNYGYTF - TRBJ1-2 - TRBV28 14
TGTGCCAGCAGCCCGGGACTGTTCGACACAGATACGCAGTATTTT CASSPGLFDTDTQYF - TRBJ2-3 - TRBV7-2 15
TGTGCCAGCAGTCAGGGTTATGGCTACACCTTC CASSQGYGYTF - TRBJ1-2 - TRBV6-6 11
TGTGCCAGCAGTGAGTCTAGCGGGGGGGGCCGGGATACGCAGTATTTT CASSESSGGGRDTQYF TRBD2 TRBJ2-3 - TRBV6-4 16
TGTGCCAGCAGACCAGATGGGACAGGAACAGATACGCAGTATTTT CASRPDGTGTDTQYF TRBD1 TRBJ2-3 - TRBV6-5 15
TGTGCCAGCAGTGGGGTGGCGACTCGTTACGAGCAGTACTTC CASSGVATRYEQYF - TRBJ2-7 - TRBV2 14
TGTGCCACCAGCAACCCCCAGGGCCTAGCCTACGAGCAGTACTTC CATSNPQGLAYEQYF - TRBJ2-7 - TRBV15 15
TGTGCCAGCGGACTCGACGGGAGGGCCAATGAGCAGTTCTTC CASGLDGRANEQFF TRBD2 TRBJ2-1 - TRBV27 14
TGTGCCAGCAGCACTTGGTCCTCCTACGAGCAGTACTTC CASSTWSSYEQYF - TRBJ2-7 - TRBV7-9 13
TGTGCCAGCAGGGCCGGGACAGGGGTCAATGAGCAGTTCTTC CASRAGTGVNEQFF TRBD1 TRBJ2-1 - TRBV2 14
TGTGCCAGCAGCCCGAGTTTGGGGGGGCGAGATCAGCCCCAGCATTTT CASSPSLGGRDQPQHF - TRBJ1-5 - TRBV6-6 16
TGTGCCAGCGGTCTAAGGGACGGGGGGGCAGAGACCCAGTACTTC CASGLRDGGAETQYF TRBD2 TRBJ2-5 - TRBV25-1 15
TGTGCCAGCAGCGCGGGGGGCACAGATACGCAGTATTTT CASSAGGTDTQYF - TRBJ2-3 once TRBV9 13
TGTGCCAGCAGCTTAGTGGGGGGGAACGGGGAGCTGTTTTTT CASSLVGGNGELFF TRBD2 TRBJ2-2 - TRBV11-2 14
TGTGCCAGCAGCCCAGGGTCCCCGAACACTGAAGCTTTCTTT CASSPGSPNTEAFF - TRBJ1-1 - TRBV5-6 14
TGTGCCAGCAGTACACAGGGGGTAACCTACAATGAGCAGTTCTTC CASSTQGVTYNEQFF TRBD1 TRBJ2-1 - TRBV6-1 15
TGCGCCAGCAGCCAAACCGGGGTGGAGACCCAGTACTTC CASSQTGVETQYF - TRBJ2-5 - TRBV4-1 13
TGTGCCAGCAGTTTAGGGCACGGGGGATCCTACGAGCAGTACTTC CASSLGHGGSYEQYF - TRBJ2-7 few TRBV27 15
TGTGCCAGCAGAAAGACAAGAATAGCAACTAATGAAAAACTGTTTTTT CASRKTRIATNEKLFF - TRBJ1-4 - TRBV2 16
TGTGCCAGCTCACCAATGGGACTGCTCAATGAGCAGTTCTTC CASSPMGLLNEQFF - TRBJ2-1 - TRBV18 14
TGTGCCACCAGCACGGGACAGAACACCGGGGAGCTGTTTTTT CATSTGQNTGELFF - TRBJ2-2 - TRBV15 14
TGTGCCAGCAGCGTGGGCCGGGACAGGGGACGGGGCGCGGAAGACTACGAGCAGTACTTC CASSVGRDRGRGAEDYEQYF TRBD1 TRBJ2-7 - TRBV5-8 20
TGCGCCAGCAGCCAGTATAGCGGGGGGGGCTACGAGCAGTACTTC CASSQYSGGGYEQYF TRBD2 TRBJ2-7 - TRBV4-1 15
TGCGCCAGCAGAAACTTAGCGGGGGGGCCTTACCATGAGCAGTTCTTC CASRNLAGGPYHEQFF TRBD2 TRBJ2-1 - TRBV4-1 16